This TCR beta chain was profiled in a study of T cell repertoires in cytomegalovirus infection. Germline lookup yields CDR1 SQVTM and CDR2 ANQGSEA. V shed 5 bases and J 3 bases; nucleotides not matched to a gene: 3. The CDR3 spans 13 residues. Each CDR3 protein is one row after TCRdb ran MiXCR on the reads. Of hundreds of thousands of distinct CDR3 sequences in the sample, roughly 10% were seen once. The sequencing input was PBMCs. This chain connects TRBV29-1 to TRBJ1-1; the match to TRBD1 covers 10 bases. This sequence originates from a human donor in good health (CMV status not recorded). Some clones in this sample may be carry-over from other donors' samples. DNA of the CDR3: TGCAGCGTTCCGGACAGGGGGGACACTGAAGCTTTCTTT. Amino acid sequence: CSVPDRGDTEAFF.